This T cell receptor (beta chain) appears in the sequencing data of a study of PD-1 blockade in classical Hodgkin lymphoma. CDR3 length equals 18 residues. Germline V CDR1 and CDR2: WSHSY, SAAADI. The V gene end was trimmed by 1 base and the J gene end by 0 bases; junction bases not matched to a gene: 9. Clones were read by immunoSEQ multiplex PCR, and TCRdb kept only the in-frame ones, dropping some. The sample yields around 70,000 clones, 71% seen once. Every patient experienced relapse after autologous stem cell transplantation, and brentuximab vedotin exposure varied. The sample consisted of peripheral blood mononuclear cells (PBMCs), taken before the second cycle of nivolumab. This clonotype originated in a human donor with classical Hodgkin lymphoma. V and J are TRBV10-2 and TRBJ1-1; 9 bases align to TRBD1. DNA of the CDR3: TGCGCCAGCAGTGAGTTTGGGACAGGGAAAGAGATGAACACTGAAGCTTTCTTT. The encoded protein is CASSEFGTGKEMNTEAFF.